This is a list of T cell receptor beta chains from one sample in a study of circulating and synovial CD4+ cells in juvenile arthritis. TCRdb keeps only in-frame clones here, not all; method: immunoSEQ multiplex PCR. The sample has 3,800 or so clones; about 80% are singletons. Sequencing was performed on CD4+ T cells from synovial fluid. The receptor set was obtained from a human donor with juvenile idiopathic arthritis. Both conserved end residues are part of each CDR3. Each record gives: CDR3 length, V gene, J gene, CDR3 protein.

len: 14
v_gene: TRBV7-2
j_gene: TRBJ2-2
CDR3aa: CASSNRQGAGELFF

len: 10
v_gene: TRBV20-1
j_gene: TRBJ2-1
CDR3aa: CSARSNEQFF

len: 15
v_gene: TRBV19
j_gene: TRBJ2-2
CDR3aa: CASTSPGGRTGELFF

len: 13
v_gene: TRBV19
j_gene: TRBJ2-5
CDR3aa: CASSIFGEETQYF

len: 13
v_gene: TRBV7-2
j_gene: TRBJ2-4
CDR3aa: CASSPEQGNIQYF

len: 15
v_gene: TRBV7-6
j_gene: TRBJ1-5
CDR3aa: CASSLVAGVGQPQHF

len: 19
v_gene: TRBV7-2
j_gene: TRBJ2-2
CDR3aa: CASSTTWTIAGGRGGELFF

len: 17
v_gene: TRBV4-3
j_gene: TRBJ2-3
CDR3aa: CASSQERTSGSSDTQYF

len: 15
v_gene: TRBV6-5
j_gene: TRBJ1-2
CDR3aa: CATTYPYEMSYGYTF

len: 14
v_gene: TRBV2
j_gene: TRBJ2-2
CDR3aa: CASSGRKSSRGAVF

len: 16
v_gene: TRBV4-3
j_gene: TRBJ1-4
CDR3aa: CASSQDSGRKNEKLFF

len: 14
v_gene: TRBV7-2
j_gene: TRBJ2-5
CDR3aa: CASSRGQMAETQYF

len: 12
v_gene: TRBV29-1
j_gene: TRBJ2-3
CDR3aa: CSVVRGSDTQYF

len: 13
v_gene: TRBV12-5
j_gene: TRBJ2-7
CDR3aa: CASGGLGGTEQYF

len: 13
v_gene: TRBV2
j_gene: TRBJ2-5
CDR3aa: CASSGQLTETQYF

len: 18
v_gene: TRBV4-1
j_gene: TRBJ2-3
CDR3aa: CASSQALGAGGSTDTQYF

len: 16
v_gene: TRBV2
j_gene: TRBJ1-6
CDR3aa: CAAVGRGQSYNSPLHF

len: 16
v_gene: TRBV7-8
j_gene: TRBJ2-5
CDR3aa: CASSLGFFRDQETQYF

len: 16
v_gene: TRBV5-1
j_gene: TRBJ1-6
CDR3aa: CASSLVGTGGNSPLHF

len: 16
v_gene: TRBV7-9
j_gene: TRBJ2-3
CDR3aa: CASSLGSGRAMDTQYF

len: 15
v_gene: TRBV6-4
j_gene: TRBJ2-1
CDR3aa: CASSLLAGAQNEQFF

len: 15
v_gene: TRBV10-3
j_gene: TRBJ2-1
CDR3aa: CAISGGGLAYNEQFF